This is a list of T cell receptor beta chains from one sample in a study of glioma-infiltrating T cells after dendritic cell vaccination. The data were produced by immunoSEQ multiplex PCR, yet TCRdb's version contains in-frame clones alone and is incomplete. The data contain around 92,000 clones, 75% to 90% of them singletons. Source: blood, taken after dendritic cell vaccination. Source of these receptors: a human donor with glioblastoma. The conserved cysteine and the conserved F or W are not part of the CDR3 here. Fields, in order: D gene, V gene, J gene, CDR3 protein. The D gene is left open where the match is weak.

d_call: .
v_call: TRBV4-1
j_call: TRBJ2-7
cdr3_aa: ASSQVTGDAYEQY

d_call: TRBD2
v_call: TRBV29-1
j_call: TRBJ2-3
cdr3_aa: SVPRTSLSHTDTQY

d_call: .
v_call: TRBV10-2
j_call: .
cdr3_aa: ASSRTEFYEQY

d_call: TRBD2
v_call: TRBV7-9
j_call: TRBJ2-5
cdr3_aa: ASSFGVGLAGETQY

d_call: .
v_call: TRBV7-3
j_call: TRBJ1-3
cdr3_aa: ASSPGGGHPGNTIY

d_call: TRBD1
v_call: TRBV4-1
j_call: TRBJ2-2
cdr3_aa: ASSPYHRDRGGTGELF

d_call: .
v_call: TRBV19
j_call: TRBJ1-5
cdr3_aa: ASRQGTPPGPQH

d_call: .
v_call: TRBV6-1
j_call: TRBJ1-1
cdr3_aa: ASSESLSVNTEAF

d_call: TRBD2
v_call: TRBV19
j_call: TRBJ2-3
cdr3_aa: ASSIGTSGSGTQY

d_call: TRBD1
v_call: TRBV11-3
j_call: TRBJ2-7
cdr3_aa: ASSLGMLGQSHEQY

d_call: .
v_call: TRBV5-6
j_call: TRBJ1-5
cdr3_aa: ASSLFAGEEPQH

d_call: TRBD1
v_call: TRBV27
j_call: TRBJ2-1
cdr3_aa: ASSSGTDNSYNEQF

d_call: .
v_call: TRBV6-5
j_call: TRBJ1-2
cdr3_aa: ASSSGGAGEPYGYT

d_call: .
v_call: TRBV7-9
j_call: TRBJ2-7
cdr3_aa: ASSPGRGTPAYEQY

d_call: TRBD1
v_call: TRBV9
j_call: TRBJ2-2
cdr3_aa: TSSVRGGYTGELF

d_call: TRBD1
v_call: TRBV6-5
j_call: TRBJ1-2
cdr3_aa: ASSASGQLLGYT